This T cell receptor (beta chain) comes out of a study of identical twins. Study-wide results and caveats: In cord blood, abundant beta clonotypes had fewer insertions; memory showed no trend. In beta out-of-frame sequences, the excess sharing between twins was weaker. Among monozygotic twins, out-of-frame TCR alpha sharing exceeded what models predicted.

For this clonotype: What it recognizes is unknown.

Each CDR3 protein is one row after TCRdb ran MiXCR on the 5' RACE reads. Of under 350,000 distinct CDR3 sequences detected, roughly 10% appear once; the ten largest clones hold approximately 6.6%. V lost 7 bases and J lost 1, with 5 bases in between. Germline V gene lookup returns CDR1 MDHEN and CDR2 SYDVKM. The CDR3 extends over 11 amino acids. The same sample was also used in a study of yellow fever vaccine responses in identical twins.

The source is a woman younger than 30 in good health. The chain recombines TRBV28 with TRBJ2-7; D gene uncertain. Sequencing was done on a sample of CD8+ T cells sorted from blood. Here the CDR3 reads CASTESYEQYF. CDR3 DNA: TGTGCCAGCACCGAATCCTACGAGCAGTACTTC.